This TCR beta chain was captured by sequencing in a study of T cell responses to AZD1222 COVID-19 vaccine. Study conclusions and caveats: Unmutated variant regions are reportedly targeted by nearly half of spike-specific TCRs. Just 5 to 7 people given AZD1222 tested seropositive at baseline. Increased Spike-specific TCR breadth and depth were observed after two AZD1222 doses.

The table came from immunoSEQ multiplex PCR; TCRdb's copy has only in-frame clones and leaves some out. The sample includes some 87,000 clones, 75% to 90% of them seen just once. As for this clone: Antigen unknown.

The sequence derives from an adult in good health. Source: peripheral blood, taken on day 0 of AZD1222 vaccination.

This chain's CDR3 is CASISGGDAGELFF. In nucleotides, the CDR3 is TGTGCCAGCATCTCAGGGGGGGACGCCGGGGAGCTGTTTTTT. The chain is built from TRBV6-5 and TRBJ2-2; D possibly matches TRBD1 or TRBD2 (7 bases each). V was trimmed by 7 bases and J by 6 bases, leaving 15 bases between them. CDR1 MNHEY and CDR2 SVGAGI come from the germline V gene. The CDR3 is 14 amino acids.